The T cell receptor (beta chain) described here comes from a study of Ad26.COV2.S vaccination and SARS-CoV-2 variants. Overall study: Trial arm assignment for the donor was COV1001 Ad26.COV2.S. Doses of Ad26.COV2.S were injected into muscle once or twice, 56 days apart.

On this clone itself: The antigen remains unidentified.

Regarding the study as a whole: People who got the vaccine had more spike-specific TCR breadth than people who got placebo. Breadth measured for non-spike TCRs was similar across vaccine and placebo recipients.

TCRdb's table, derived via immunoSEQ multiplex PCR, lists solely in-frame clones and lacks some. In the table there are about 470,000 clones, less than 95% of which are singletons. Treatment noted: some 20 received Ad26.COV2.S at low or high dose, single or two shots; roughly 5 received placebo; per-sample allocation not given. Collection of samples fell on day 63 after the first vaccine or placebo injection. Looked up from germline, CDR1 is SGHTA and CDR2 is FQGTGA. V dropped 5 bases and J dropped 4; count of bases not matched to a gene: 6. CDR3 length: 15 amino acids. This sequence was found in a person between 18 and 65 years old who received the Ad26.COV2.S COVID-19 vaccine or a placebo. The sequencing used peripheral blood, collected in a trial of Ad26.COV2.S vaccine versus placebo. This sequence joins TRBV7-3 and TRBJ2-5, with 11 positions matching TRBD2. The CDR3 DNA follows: TGTGCCAGCAGCGAACTCGGACTAGCGGGAGAGACCCAGTACTTC. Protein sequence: CASSELGLAGETQYF.